The clone carrying this T cell receptor beta chain was counted ten times or more. Its cognate antigen is unknown. This entry comes from a study of T cells in Graves' hyperthyroidism and ophthalmopathy. Study-wide results and caveats: The model foresaw ophthalmopathy a median roughly 6 months prior to onset.

RNA transcripts were the template for amplifying TCR beta CDR3 regions. First-round RT-PCR with HTBI primers amplified the TCR CDR3 region. TCRdb re-called the multiplex PCR reads through MiXCR, storing one row per CDR3 protein. The sample lists about 560,000 distinct CDR3 sequences, 15% to 20% occurring once. Trimming took off 6 bases at V and 6 bases at J, with 9 bases between the two ends. There are 11 residues in the CDR3. The germline gives CDR1 MNHNS, CDR2 SASEGT. Thyroid ultrasound and orbital computed tomography, with clinical symptoms and serum thyroxine and TRAb, informed diagnoses. Sequencing input: blood. V is TRBV6-1 and J is TRBJ2-7; D may be TRBD2 (6 bases). This TCR came from a woman aged 18 to 35 with Graves' hyperthyroidism. In nucleotides, the CDR3 is TGTGCCAGCAGCCACGGGGGCGAGCAGTACTTC. Protein product: CASSHGGEQYF.